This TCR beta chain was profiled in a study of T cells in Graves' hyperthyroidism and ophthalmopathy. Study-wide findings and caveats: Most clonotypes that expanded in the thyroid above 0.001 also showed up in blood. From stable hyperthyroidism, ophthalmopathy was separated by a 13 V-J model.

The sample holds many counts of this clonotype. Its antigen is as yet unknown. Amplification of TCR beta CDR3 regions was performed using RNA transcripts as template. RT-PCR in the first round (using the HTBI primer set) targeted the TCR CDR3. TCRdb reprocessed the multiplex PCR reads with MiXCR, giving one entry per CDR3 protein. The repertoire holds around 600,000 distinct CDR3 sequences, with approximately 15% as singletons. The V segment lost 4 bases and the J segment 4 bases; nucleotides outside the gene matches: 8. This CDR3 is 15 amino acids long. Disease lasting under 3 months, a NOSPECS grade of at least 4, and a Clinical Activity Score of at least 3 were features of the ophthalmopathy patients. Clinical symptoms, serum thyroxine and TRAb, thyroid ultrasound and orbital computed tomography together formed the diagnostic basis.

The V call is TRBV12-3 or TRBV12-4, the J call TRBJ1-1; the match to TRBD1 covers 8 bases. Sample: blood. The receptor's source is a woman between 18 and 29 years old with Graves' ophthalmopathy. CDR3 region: CASSWDRIRGTEAFF. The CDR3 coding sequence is TGTGCCAGCAGTTGGGACAGGATAAGGGGCACTGAAGCTTTCTTT.